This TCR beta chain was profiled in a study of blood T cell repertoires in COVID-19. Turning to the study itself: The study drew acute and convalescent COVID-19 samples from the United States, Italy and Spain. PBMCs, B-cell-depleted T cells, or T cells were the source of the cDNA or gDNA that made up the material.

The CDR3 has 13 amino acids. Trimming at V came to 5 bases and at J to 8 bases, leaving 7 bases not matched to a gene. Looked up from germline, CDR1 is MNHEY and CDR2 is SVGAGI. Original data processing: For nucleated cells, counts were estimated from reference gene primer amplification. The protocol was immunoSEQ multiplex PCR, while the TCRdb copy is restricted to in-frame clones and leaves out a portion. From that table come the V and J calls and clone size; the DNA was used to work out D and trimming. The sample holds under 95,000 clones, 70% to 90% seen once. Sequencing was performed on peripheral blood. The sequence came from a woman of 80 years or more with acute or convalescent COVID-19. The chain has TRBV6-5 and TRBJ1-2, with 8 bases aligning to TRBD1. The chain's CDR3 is CASSPDRVGGYTF. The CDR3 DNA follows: TGTGCCAGCAGTCCGGACAGGGTTGGGGGCTACACCTTC.